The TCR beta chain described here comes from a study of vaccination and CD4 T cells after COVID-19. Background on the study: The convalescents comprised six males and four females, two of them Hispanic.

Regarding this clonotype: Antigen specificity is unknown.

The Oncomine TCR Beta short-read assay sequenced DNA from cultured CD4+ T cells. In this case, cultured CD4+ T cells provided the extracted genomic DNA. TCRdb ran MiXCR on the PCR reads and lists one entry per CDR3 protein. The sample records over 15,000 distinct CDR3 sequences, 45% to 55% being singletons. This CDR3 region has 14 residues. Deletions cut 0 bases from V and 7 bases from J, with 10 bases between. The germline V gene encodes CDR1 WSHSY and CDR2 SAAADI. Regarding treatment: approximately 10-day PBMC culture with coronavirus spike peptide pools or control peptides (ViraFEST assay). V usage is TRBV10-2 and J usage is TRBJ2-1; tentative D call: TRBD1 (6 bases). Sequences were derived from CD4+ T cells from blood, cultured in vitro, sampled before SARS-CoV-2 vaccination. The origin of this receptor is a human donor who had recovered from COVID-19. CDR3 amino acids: CASSESSQGNEQFF. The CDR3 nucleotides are TGCGCCAGCAGTGAGTCCAGCCAGGGGAATGAGCAGTTCTTC.